Below, 18 T cell receptor beta chains from the same sample are listed, as sequenced in a study of neoadjuvant anti-PD-1 for oral cavity cancer. Clones were read by immunoSEQ multiplex PCR, and TCRdb kept only the in-frame ones, dropping some. The sample lists roughly 25,000 clones, 25% to 30% occurring once. The sample's time point: after neoadjuvant nivolumab, at surgical resection. The source material was tumor tissue, sampled after nivolumab (anti-PD-1) treatment. The receptor source for this set is a person aged 35 to 85 with oral cavity squamous cell carcinoma.

The J gene is TRBJ2-6, the V gene TRBV9; tentative D call: TRBD2 (5 bases). The V end was cut by 4 bases, the J end by 0 bases, with 14 bases between. The CDR3 is 17 amino acids. Germline lookup yields CDR1 SGDLS and CDR2 YYNGEE. The CDR3 reads CASSPLRATSGANVLTF. CDR3 DNA: TGTGCCAGCAGCCCTCTGAGGGCGACCTCTGGGGCCAACGTCCTGACTTTC.

CDR3 DNA: TGTGCCAGCAGCTCAAGGGCGTTCAATCAGCCCCAGCATTTT. This gives the protein CASSSRAFNQPQHF. The gene calls are TRBV7-8 and TRBJ1-5; D is unresolved. V was trimmed by 4 bases and J by 3 bases, leaving 10 bases between them. Per germline, CDR1 SGHVS and CDR2 FQNEAQ. There are 14 residues in the CDR3. The whole variable domain, remainder taken from reference TRBV7-8 and TRBJ1-5, is GAGVSQSPRYKVAKRGQDVALRCDPISGHVSLFWYQQALGQGPEFLTYFQNEAQLDKSGLPSDRFFAERPEGSVSTLKIQRTQQEDSAVYLCASSSRAFNQPQHFGDGTRLSIL.

This clone was counted only a few times. CDR3 coding DNA: TGCGCCAGCAGCTTGGAGGGAGGGACGGTCTACGAGCAGTACTTC. Its translation is CASSLEGGTVYEQYF. The chain couples TRBV5-1 to TRBJ2-7; the match to TRBD2 covers 7 bases. Looked up from germline, CDR1 is SGHRS and CDR2 is YFSETQ. The CDR3 length is 15 residues. J gave up 3 bases and V 0 bases, and 6 bases lay outside the gene matches.

This clone occurred a few times. The V call is TRBV11-2, the J call TRBJ2-3, with 8 bases identical to TRBD2. The trim removed 5 bases at V and 0 bases at J, leaving 10 bases unmatched. This CDR3 spans 17 amino acids. Germline V gene sequence: CDR1 SGHAT, CDR2 FQNNGV. The CDR3 sequence: CASSPIGGGYSTDTQYF. The CDR3 bases are TGTGCCAGCAGCCCCATCGGGGGGGGATATAGCACAGATACGCAGTATTTT.

V usage is TRBV6-1 and J usage is TRBJ2-7; 7 bases are shared with TRBD2. The J segment lost 3 bases and the V segment lost 8 bases, leaving 1 base of the junction unmatched. This CDR3 comprises 11 residues. Germline V gene sequence: CDR1 MNHNS, CDR2 SASEGT. CDR3 sequence reads: CASGGGYEQYF. The CDR3 DNA reads as TGTGCCAGCGGGGGGGGCTACGAGCAGTACTTC.

This clone appeared a few times. The gene calls are TRBV7-9 and TRBJ2-5; D perhaps matches TRBD2 (7 bases). Trimming removed 6 bases at V and 5 bases at J, with 16 bases between. CDR3 length: 14 residues. Germline V gives CDR1 SEHNR, CDR2 FQNEAQ (reference sequence). CDR3 region: CASSLTQGGETQYF. Written as DNA, the CDR3 is TGTGCCAGCAGTCTAACACAGGGAGGGGAGACCCAGTACTTC.

V is TRBV6-4 and J is TRBJ2-1; D call uncertain. CDR3 length: 17 amino acids. Germline assignment: CDR1 MRHNA and CDR2 SNTAGT. V was clipped by 0 bases and J by 8 bases, with 20 bases between them. The CDR3 sequence is CASSDSTSGNTLDEQFF. In DNA form, the CDR3 reads TGTGCCAGCAGTGACTCGACTTCAGGTAATACTCTCGATGAGCAGTTCTTC.

On this clone: A far larger clone is just one base off, so this is likely a read error. V and J are TRBV4-3 and TRBJ2-7; TRBD2 matches at 8 bases. Unmatched junction bases numbered 3, after V lost 5 bases and J lost 6 bases. The germline gives CDR1 LGHNA, CDR2 YSLEER. The CDR3 is made up of 12 amino acids. This chain's CDR3 is CASSLAGGEQYF. The CDR3 DNA reads as TGCGCCAGCAGCTTGGCGGGAGGCGAGCAGTACTTC.

V usage is TRBV5-1 and J usage is TRBJ2-3, with 9 bases lining up with TRBD1. CDR1 is SGHRS, CDR2 YFSETQ, per germline. CDR3 size: 17 residues. Losses at the gene ends were 2 bases for V and 1 base for J; bases not matched to a gene: 8. This chain's CDR3 is CASSLTGTGMRTDTQYF. The CDR3, as DNA: TGCGCCAGCAGCTTAACCGGGACAGGGATGCGCACAGATACGCAGTATTTT.

This sequence joins TRBV30 and TRBJ2-7, with a tentative D call TRBD2 (5 bases). Per the germline V gene, CDR1 is GTSNPN and CDR2 is SVGIG (reference sequence). The V gene lost 2 bases and the J gene lost 1 base, with 9 bases spanning the gap. CDR3 length: 13 residues. The CDR3 is CAWSLSGSYEQYF. CDR3 DNA sequence: TGTGCCTGGAGTCTGAGCGGTTCCTACGAGCAGTACTTC.

This clone was observed a few times. The V call is TRBV6-4, the J call TRBJ1-1; unclear D gene. The length of the CDR3 is 13 residues. Germline CDR1 reads MRHNA; CDR2 reads SNTAGT. V was cut by 6 bases and J by 1 base, with 9 bases left in between. The CDR3 loop reads CASRATKNTEAFF. The CDR3 DNA sequence: TGTGCCAGCAGGGCAACAAAGAACACTGAAGCTTTCTTT.

The chain joins TRBV6-4 to TRBJ1-1; no definite D call. The CDR3 length is 13 residues. Germline CDR1 MRHNA, CDR2 SNTAGT. V lost 6 bases, J lost 5 bases, and 13 bases lay in between. The CDR3 loop reads CASSEREATEAFF. CDR3 nucleotides: TGTGCCAGCAGCGAAAGGGAGGCGACTGAAGCTTTCTTT.

The rearrangement uses TRBV19 and TRBJ1-3, with no clear D. CDR1 is LNHDA, CDR2 SQIVND, per germline (reference sequence). V shed 4 bases and J shed 0 bases, with 4 bases lying between them. The CDR3 runs to 13 residues. The CDR3 DNA reads as TGTGCCAGTAGTAAGTTCTCTGGAAACACCATATATTTT. Encoded protein: CASSKFSGNTIYF. The full variable domain, in which reference TRBV19 and TRBJ1-3 provide the parts outside the CDR3, is DGGITQSPKYLFRKEGQNVTLSCEQNLNHDAMYWYRQDPGQGLRLIYYSQIVNDFQKGDIAEGYSVSREKKESFPLTVTSAQKNPTAFYLCASSKFSGNTIYFGEGSWLTVV.

The chain uses TRBV2 and TRBJ2-7; D is uncertain. CDR1 is SNHLY and CDR2 is FYNNEI in the germline V gene. The V end lost 10 bases, the J end lost 0 bases, and 13 bases lay between the germline ends. The CDR3 is made up of 13 amino acids. Written as DNA, the CDR3 is TGTGCCACCACGCAGGCGGACTCCTACGAGCAGTACTTC. As protein: CATTQADSYEQYF. The full variable domain, in which reference TRBV2 and TRBJ2-7 provide the parts outside the CDR3, is EPEVTQTPSHQVTQMGQEVILRCVPISNHLYFYWYRQILGQKVEFLVSFYNNEISEKSEIFDDQFSVERPDGSNFTLKIRSTKLEDSAMYFCATTQADSYEQYFGPGTRLTVT.

The genes are TRBV4-1 and TRBJ2-1; 7 nucleotides match TRBD1. Per the germline V gene, CDR1 is MGHRA and CDR2 is YSYEKL. CDR3 size: 17 residues. The junction had 6 bases not matched to a gene; V was cut back by 1 base and J by 0 bases. CDR3 residues: CASSQVQTGSSYNEQFF. Here the CDR3 DNA reads TGCGCCAGCAGCCAAGTCCAGACAGGGAGCTCCTACAATGAGCAGTTCTTC.

This clone has only a few counts. This sequence joins TRBV10-2 and TRBJ1-2; 7 bases map to TRBD1. With 6 bases clipped from V and 12 bases from J, the junction kept 16 bases outside the gene matches. The CDR3 extends over 14 amino acids. Germline CDR1 is WSHSY and CDR2 is SAAADI. The CDR3 DNA sequence: TGCGCCAGCAGGGACCGGGACAGCGGGCCGCGGGACACCTTC. This sequence encodes CASRDRDSGPRDTF.

The gene calls are TRBV5-1 and TRBJ1-2; 8 positions match TRBD1. Germline V gene sequence: CDR1 SGHRS, CDR2 YFSETQ. The ends lost 4 bases at V and 10 bases at J; junction bases unmatched: 9. CDR3 length: 13 residues. The CDR3 DNA reads as TGCGCCAGCAGCCGAGGACAGGGAGTTTACTACACCTTC. This sequence encodes CASSRGQGVYYTF.

This clone occurred a few times. The gene calls are TRBV6-6 and TRBJ2-5; D is undetermined. The CDR3 runs to 12 residues. Germline V gives CDR1 MNHNY, CDR2 SVGAGI (reference sequence). With 5 bases removed from V and 7 bases from J, the gap between germline ends came to 11 bases. The CDR3: CASSTYIGTQYF. The CDR3 DNA reads TGTGCCAGCAGTACTTACATCGGGACCCAGTACTTC.